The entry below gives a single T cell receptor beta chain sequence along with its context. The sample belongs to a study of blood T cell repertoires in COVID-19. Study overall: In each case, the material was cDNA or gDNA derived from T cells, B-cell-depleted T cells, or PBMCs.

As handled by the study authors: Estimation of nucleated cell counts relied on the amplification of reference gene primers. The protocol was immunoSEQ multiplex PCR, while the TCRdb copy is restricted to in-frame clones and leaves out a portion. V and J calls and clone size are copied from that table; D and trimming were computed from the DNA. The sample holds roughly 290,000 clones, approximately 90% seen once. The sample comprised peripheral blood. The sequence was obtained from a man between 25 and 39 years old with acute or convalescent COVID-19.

In DNA form, the CDR3 reads TGTGCCAGCAGAGCTGACAGGTGGAACACTGAAGCTTTCTTT. Its protein is CASRADRWNTEAFF. The chain combines TRBV2 with TRBJ1-1; tentative D call: TRBD1 (6 bases). The V gene's germline CDR1 is SNHLY and CDR2 FYNNEI. V was pared by 6 bases and J by 1 base, with 12 bases between. The CDR3 extends over 14 amino acids.